A selection of T cell receptor beta chains follows, all from one sample in a study of siplizumab effects on memory and regulatory T cells. The method was immunoSEQ multiplex PCR; TCRdb's version includes in-frame clones alone and lacks a portion of them. The profile covers about 110,000 clones, with more than 90% appearing a single time and 1% to 1.5% taken by the ten largest. Sequenced sample: CD4+ T cells sorted from blood. Receptors were obtained from a human donor in good health. Each CDR3 is given with its conserved first and last residue. The D gene is left open where the match is weak. Clone size is stated in some rows and not others, as once, few, many or a class when expanded.

J: TRBJ1-1
D: NA
size: NA
V: TRBV4-2
DNA: TGTGCCAGCAGCCAACTCAGGGATGGAACTGAAGCTTTCTTT
CDR3: CASSQLRDGTEAFF

J: TRBJ1-2
D: NA
size: once
V: TRBV19
DNA: TGTGCCAGTAGTCCCGATTCCTATGGCTACACCTTC
CDR3: CASSPDSYGYTF

J: TRBJ1-4
D: NA
size: NA
V: TRBV19
DNA: TGTGCCAGTAGTATCGCTAAAACACCGGGGGGTGAAAAACTGTTTTTT
CDR3: CASSIAKTPGGEKLFF

J: TRBJ1-2
D: NA
size: few
V: TRBV10-3
DNA: TGTGCCATCAGCTGGAATAACTATGGCTACACCTTC
CDR3: CAISWNNYGYTF

J: TRBJ1-1
D: NA
size: NA
V: TRBV11-3
DNA: TGTGCCAGCAGCTTAGATGGGCGTGAAGCTTTCTTT
CDR3: CASSLDGREAFF

J: TRBJ1-5
D: NA
size: NA
V: TRBV6-1
DNA: TGTGCCACCTACAGGGTGTGGAATCAGCCCCAGCATTTT
CDR3: CATYRVWNQPQHF

J: TRBJ1-1
D: TRBD1
size: NA
V: TRBV5-1
DNA: TGCGCCAGCAGCTTCGAGGGACAGGGGATGAACACTGAAGCTTTCTTT
CDR3: CASSFEGQGMNTEAFF

J: TRBJ1-5
D: NA
size: NA
V: TRBV7-8
DNA: TGTGCCAGCAGCGCCCGGGACACCGGACGCAATCAGCCCCAGCATTTT
CDR3: CASSARDTGRNQPQHF

J: TRBJ1-2
D: NA
size: NA
V: TRBV6-5
DNA: TGTGCCAGCAGTAACAGTGCTAACTATGGCTACACCTTC
CDR3: CASSNSANYGYTF

J: TRBJ1-2
D: NA
size: NA
V: TRBV7-9
DNA: TGTGCCAGCAGCTTGGGCGGAATCGAGGGCTACACCTTC
CDR3: CASSLGGIEGYTF

J: TRBJ2-5
D: TRBD1
size: NA
V: TRBV6-5
DNA: TGTGCCAGCAGTTACTTCAAGACAGGGGGCCGGGGGACCCAGTACTTC
CDR3: CASSYFKTGGRGTQYF

J: TRBJ1-3
D: NA
size: NA
V: TRBV20-1
DNA: TGCAGTGCTAGAGGCTTAAACACCATATATTTT
CDR3: CSARGLNTIYF

J: TRBJ2-1
D: TRBD1
size: NA
V: TRBV6-1
DNA: TGTGCCAGCAGTGAAAGGGACAGGGGATCGCAGTATGAGCAGTTCTTC
CDR3: CASSERDRGSQYEQFF

J: TRBJ1-2
D: TRBD1
size: NA
V: TRBV7-9
DNA: TGTGCCAGCAGCTTAACCGGACAGGTCTATGGCTACACCTTC
CDR3: CASSLTGQVYGYTF

J: TRBJ2-2
D: NA
size: NA
V: TRBV27
DNA: TGTGCCAGCAGTTTACAGTATCGGGACACCGGGGAGCTGTTTTTT
CDR3: CASSLQYRDTGELFF

J: TRBJ1-1
D: NA
size: NA
V: TRBV5-7
DNA: TGTGCCAGCAGCTACTCTTTGACGGTAAGATTTGAGGCTTTCTTT
CDR3: CASSYSLTVRFEAFF

J: TRBJ2-5
D: NA
size: NA
V: TRBV2
DNA: TGTGCCAGCAGTGTGGCCCGGGGGGAGACCCAGTACTTC
CDR3: CASSVARGETQYF

J: TRBJ2-7
D: NA
size: NA
V: TRBV6-5
DNA: TGTGCCAGCAGTTCGAAAGTGGAGCAGTACTTC
CDR3: CASSSKVEQYF

J: TRBJ2-3
D: NA
size: NA
V: TRBV5-1
DNA: TGCGCCAGCAGCCCTCCCGGGACAACCCAAGTAACGCAGTATTTT
CDR3: CASSPPGTTQVTQYF

J: TRBJ1-3
D: NA
size: few
V: TRBV19
DNA: TGTGCCAGTAGTATGACGGGAAACACCATATATTTT
CDR3: CASSMTGNTIYF

J: TRBJ2-2
D: NA
size: NA
V: TRBV5-1
DNA: TGCGCCAGCAGCCTAAACACCGGGGAGCTGTTTTTT
CDR3: CASSLNTGELFF

J: TRBJ2-7
D: TRBD1
size: NA
V: TRBV27
DNA: TGTGCCAGCAGTTTATCTGGGACAGGGAACTACGAGCAGTACTTC
CDR3: CASSLSGTGNYEQYF

J: TRBJ2-7
D: NA
size: once
V: TRBV27
DNA: TGTGCCAGCAGTTTTTCCGACACAGCCTACGAGCAGTACTTC
CDR3: CASSFSDTAYEQYF

J: TRBJ1-2
D: NA
size: NA
V: TRBV6-6
DNA: TGTGCCAGCAGTCCAACCGGACAGACTTTCTATGGCTACACCTTC
CDR3: CASSPTGQTFYGYTF

J: TRBJ1-5
D: NA
size: NA
V: TRBV4-1
DNA: TGCGCCAGCAGCCAAGATCCCCCAGAGATTAGCAATCAGCCCCAGCATTTT
CDR3: CASSQDPPEISNQPQHF

J: TRBJ1-4
D: NA
size: NA
V: TRBV5-1
DNA: TGCGCCAGCAGCGCGAATGAAAAACTGTTTTTT
CDR3: CASSANEKLFF

J: TRBJ2-1
D: TRBD2
size: NA
V: TRBV7-9
DNA: TGTGCCAGCAGCCAACTAGCGGGAGGCCCCAACAATGAGCAGTTCTTC
CDR3: CASSQLAGGPNNEQFF

J: TRBJ1-5
D: NA
size: NA
V: TRBV29-1
DNA: TGCAGCGTGGGGGGGCCGGGCAATCAGCCCCAGCATTTT
CDR3: CSVGGPGNQPQHF

J: TRBJ2-3
D: NA
size: NA
V: TRBV5-1
DNA: TGCGCCAGCGCAAACAGGGAGTTCACAGATACGCAGTATTTT
CDR3: CASANREFTDTQYF

J: TRBJ2-1
D: NA
size: NA
V: TRBV9
DNA: TGTGCCAGCAGCGTAGAACCCTCCAATGAGCAGTTCTTC
CDR3: CASSVEPSNEQFF

J: TRBJ2-7
D: NA
size: NA
V: TRBV6-5
DNA: TGTGCCAGCAGTAGACAGCCAAGCTCCTACGAGCAGTACTTC
CDR3: CASSRQPSSYEQYF

J: TRBJ2-1
D: TRBD1
size: NA
V: TRBV5-1
DNA: TGCGCCAGCAGCTTAACAGGGGACAGGTACAATGAGCAGTTCTTC
CDR3: CASSLTGDRYNEQFF

J: TRBJ1-2
D: TRBD1
size: NA
V: TRBV6-6
DNA: TGTGCCAGCAGTCAGGGGGCTACGGGATATGGCTACACCTTC
CDR3: CASSQGATGYGYTF

J: TRBJ2-1
D: TRBD2
size: NA
V: TRBV9
DNA: TGTGCCAGCAGCGCAACTAGCGGGAGTCGTAATGAGCAGTTCTTC
CDR3: CASSATSGSRNEQFF

J: TRBJ2-5
D: NA
size: NA
V: TRBV11-2
DNA: TGTGCCAGCAGCTTAGCGGGACAGCGGGGGGAGACCCAGTACTTC
CDR3: CASSLAGQRGETQYF

J: TRBJ2-7
D: TRBD1
size: NA
V: TRBV6-6
DNA: TGTGCCAGCAGTTACACACAGGGGGTCTACGAGCAGTACTTC
CDR3: CASSYTQGVYEQYF

J: TRBJ2-2
D: TRBD1
size: NA
V: TRBV11-3
DNA: TGTGCCAGCAGCTTGGGACAGGGTTATGACGGGGAGCTGTTTTTT
CDR3: CASSLGQGYDGELFF

J: TRBJ1-3
D: NA
size: NA
V: TRBV5-1
DNA: TGCGCCAGCAGCTTGGACATCCCTAGCTCTGGAAACACCATATATTTT
CDR3: CASSLDIPSSGNTIYF

J: TRBJ1-3
D: NA
size: NA
V: TRBV7-9
DNA: TGTGCCAGCAGGATCGACAGAAGTGGAAACACCATATATTTT
CDR3: CASRIDRSGNTIYF

J: TRBJ1-1
D: TRBD1
size: NA
V: TRBV11-2
DNA: TGTGCCACACTACAGGGGAAGGGGCGGACTGAAGCTTTCTTT
CDR3: CATLQGKGRTEAFF

J: TRBJ2-3
D: TRBD2
size: NA
V: TRBV2
DNA: TGTGCCAGCAGGCGGACTAGCGGGGGCCTTACAGATACGCAGTATTTT
CDR3: CASRRTSGGLTDTQYF

J: TRBJ1-4
D: NA
size: NA
V: TRBV5-8
DNA: TGTGCCAGCAGCCTGTGGGTCTCTGAAAAACTGTTTTTT
CDR3: CASSLWVSEKLFF

J: TRBJ2-5
D: TRBD2
size: NA
V: TRBV7-3
DNA: TGTGCCAGCAGCTTAGGGGGACTAGCGGGGAACTTACAAGAGACCCAGTACTTC
CDR3: CASSLGGLAGNLQETQYF

J: TRBJ2-5
D: NA
size: NA
V: TRBV7-2
DNA: TGTGCCAGCAGCTTATCGGGGGCCCAAGAGACCCAGTACTTC
CDR3: CASSLSGAQETQYF

J: TRBJ2-1
D: NA
size: NA
V: TRBV10-1
DNA: TGCGCCAGCGCTGTACAGGGTGAGCAGTTCTTC
CDR3: CASAVQGEQFF

J: TRBJ2-3
D: NA
size: NA
V: TRBV21-1
DNA: TGTGCCAGAGGTCCGGGAGAAGGCACAGATACGCAGTATTTT
CDR3: CARGPGEGTDTQYF

J: TRBJ1-5
D: NA
size: NA
V: TRBV19
DNA: TGTGCCAGTACCAAGAGGGTGGGACTGAATAGCAATCAGCCCCAGCATTTT
CDR3: CASTKRVGLNSNQPQHF

J: TRBJ1-2
D: NA
size: NA
V: TRBV18
DNA: TGTGCCAGCTCACCACCTGCAGGGTCGGTCTATGGCTACACCTTC
CDR3: CASSPPAGSVYGYTF

J: TRBJ2-7
D: TRBD2
size: NA
V: TRBV5-4
DNA: TGTGCCAGCAGCTTCGGGAGGCAGCAGTACTTC
CDR3: CASSFGRQQYF

J: TRBJ2-5
D: NA
size: NA
V: TRBV15
DNA: TGTGCCACCAGCAGAGACAGGGGATCCGAGACCCAGTACTTC
CDR3: CATSRDRGSETQYF

J: TRBJ2-5
D: NA
size: NA
V: TRBV6-1
DNA: TGTGCCAGCAGCCGGTCAGGGACCGAGACCCAGTACTTC
CDR3: CASSRSGTETQYF

J: TRBJ2-7
D: TRBD1
size: NA
V: TRBV5-1
DNA: TGCGCCAGCAGAACCCTACAGGGGGGAGCGTACGAGCAGTACTTC
CDR3: CASRTLQGGAYEQYF

J: TRBJ1-3
D: NA
size: once
V: TRBV6-1
DNA: TGTGCCAGCGAGAGGACGGTCAGCTCTGGAAACACCATATATTTT
CDR3: CASERTVSSGNTIYF

J: TRBJ2-7
D: NA
size: NA
V: TRBV6-5
DNA: TGTGCCAGCAGGGATGAGGGGGGCCGAACCTACGAGCAGTACTTC
CDR3: CASRDEGGRTYEQYF

J: TRBJ2-1
D: NA
size: NA
V: TRBV9
DNA: TGTGCCAGCAGCGTAGTAGGGACCTACAATGAGCAGTTCTTC
CDR3: CASSVVGTYNEQFF

J: TRBJ1-6
D: NA
size: NA
V: TRBV19
DNA: TGTGCCAGTAGTAATGAGTTCGGGAGGGGAGGATCACCCCTCCACTTT
CDR3: CASSNEFGRGGSPLHF

J: TRBJ2-7
D: TRBD1
size: NA
V: TRBV7-3
DNA: TGTGCCAGCAGCAGAACGGGACAGGGGAATTACGAGCAGTACTTC
CDR3: CASSRTGQGNYEQYF

J: TRBJ1-4
D: NA
size: NA
V: TRBV19
DNA: TGTGCCAGTAGTCCATCCCGGTACGGGTTTAATGAAAAACTGTTTTTT
CDR3: CASSPSRYGFNEKLFF

J: TRBJ2-1
D: TRBD2
size: few
V: TRBV10-1
DNA: TGCGCCAGCAGTGGAGCGGGACTGTACAATGAGCAGTTCTTC
CDR3: CASSGAGLYNEQFF